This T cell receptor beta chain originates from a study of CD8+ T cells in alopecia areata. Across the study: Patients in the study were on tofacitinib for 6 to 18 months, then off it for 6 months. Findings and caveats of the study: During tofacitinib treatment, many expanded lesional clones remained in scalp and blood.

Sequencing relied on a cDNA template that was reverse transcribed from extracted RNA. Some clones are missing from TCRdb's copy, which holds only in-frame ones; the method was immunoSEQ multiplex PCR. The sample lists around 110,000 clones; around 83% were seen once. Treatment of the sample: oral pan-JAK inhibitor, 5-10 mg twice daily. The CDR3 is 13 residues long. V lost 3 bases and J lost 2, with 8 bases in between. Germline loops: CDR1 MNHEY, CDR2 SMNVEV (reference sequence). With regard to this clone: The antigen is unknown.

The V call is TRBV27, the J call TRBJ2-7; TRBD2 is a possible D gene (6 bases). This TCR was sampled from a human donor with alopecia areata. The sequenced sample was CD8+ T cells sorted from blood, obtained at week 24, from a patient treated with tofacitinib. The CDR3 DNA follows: TGTGCCAGCAGTTTTGGACTACCCTACGAGCAGTACTTC. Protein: CASSFGLPYEQYF.